The 2 T cell receptor beta chains below all came from one sample that was sequenced in a study of neurological immune-mediated disorders. TCRdb independently ran MiXCR on the 5' RACE reads; one entry per CDR3 protein. The top ten hold about 6% of the sample, which has some 46,000 distinct CDR3 sequences, 4.5% seen once. Material: PBMCs. These TCRs come from an older woman with multiple sclerosis.

This clonotype was observed at least ten times. The rearrangement links TRBV13 to TRBJ1-5; D unclear. The V end lost 5 bases, the J end lost 4 bases, and 6 bases lay between the germline ends. The germline CDR1 and CDR2 sequences are PRHDT and FYEKMQ (reference sequence). The CDR3 is 12 amino acids. The CDR3 sequence: CASSRTNQPQHF. The CDR3 region has the DNA TGTGCCAGCAGCCGAACTAATCAGCCCCAGCATTTT.

This clonotype has a count of ten or more. The V and J genes are TRBV7-3 and TRBJ2-2; 7 bases line up with TRBD2. CDR3 length equals 16 residues. The trim removed 5 bases at V and 0 bases at J, leaving 6 bases unmatched. The germline CDR1 and CDR2 sequences are SGHTA and FQGTGA. The CDR3 loop is CASSPLTSSNTGELFF. CDR3 coding DNA: TGTGCCAGCAGCCCTCTGACTAGCTCGAACACCGGGGAGCTGTTTTTT.